Listed here are 10 T cell receptor beta chains from one sample, sequenced in a study of T cells in Graves' hyperthyroidism and ophthalmopathy. The TCR beta CDR3 regions underwent amplification using RNA transcripts as the source. The TCR CDR3 was amplified in a first-round RT-PCR using the HTBI primer set. TCRdb processed the multiplex PCR reads anew with MiXCR; each CDR3 protein has one entry. The data hold 400,000 to 600,000 distinct CDR3 sequences, with around 20% observed a single time. The sample was blood. These receptors were taken from a man aged 18 to 29 with Graves' hyperthyroidism.

This clonotype was found a few times. The chain employs TRBV18 and TRBJ2-7; 10 positions match TRBD2. CDR1 KGHSH and CDR2 LQKENI come from the germline V gene. Germline trimming cut 3 bases from V and 3 bases from J; bases unmatched to any gene: 8. This CDR3 contains 16 residues. CDR3 bases: TGTGCCAGCTCACCCTCCTCAGCGGGGGGGATCTACGAGCAGTACTTC. It encodes CASSPSSAGGIYEQYF.

This clonotype was observed at least ten times. The chain employs TRBV6-1 and TRBJ2-7, with D maybe TRBD1 (5 bases). The ends were cut back, 2 bases at V and 4 bases at J, with 12 bases in the middle. The V gene's germline CDR1 is MNHNS and CDR2 SASEGT. The CDR3 length is 14 residues. CDR3 amino acids: CASSETDRVYEQYF. CDR3 DNA sequence: TGTGCCAGCAGTGAAACAGACAGAGTTTACGAGCAGTACTTC.

The table lists this clonotype with many counts. CDR3 residues: CASSHSLGAYEQYF. The DNA of the CDR3 is TGTGCCAGCAGCCACTCACTGGGGGCCTACGAGCAGTACTTC. The gene calls are TRBV7-9 and TRBJ2-7; the D gene could be TRBD1 or TRBD2 (5 bases each). This CDR3 region has 14 residues. The V and J ends lost 5 bases and 2 bases respectively, with 13 bases between them. From germline, CDR1 is SEHNR and CDR2 FQNEAQ (reference sequence).

With respect to this clonotype: A much larger clone is a single base away; this may be a read error. This sequence joins TRBV6-1 and TRBJ1-2, with TRBD1 identical over 7 bases. CDR1 MNHNS and CDR2 SASEGT come from the germline V gene. With 8 bases clipped from V and 4 bases from J, the junction kept 13 bases outside the gene matches. CDR3 length equals 15 residues. In nucleotides, the CDR3 is TGTGCCAGCTCACCACGACAGGGCCACGGCTATGGCTACACCTTC. Protein: CASSPRQGHGYGYTF.

At least ten counts were recorded for this clonotype. The chain couples TRBV28 to TRBJ2-2, with 7 bases matching TRBD2. The germline V gene encodes CDR1 MDHEN and CDR2 SYDVKM. The J segment lost 4 bases and the V segment lost 4 bases, leaving 6 bases of the junction unmatched. The CDR3 length is 15 residues. CDR3 in DNA: TGTGCCAGCAGTTCCCCCGGGGGGTCCACCGGGGAGCTGTTTTTT. It yields the protein CASSSPGGSTGELFF. Supplemented by reference TRBV28 and TRBJ2-2, the full variable domain reads DVKVTQSSRYLVKRTGEKVFLECVQDMDHENMFWYRQDPGLGLRLIYFSYDVKMKEKGDIPEGYSVSREKKERFSLILESASTNQTSMYLCASSSPGGSTGELFFGEGSRLTVL.

This clonotype was counted at least ten times. DNA of the CDR3: TGTGCCAGCAGTTACTCGACCCCGTTGGGCTACGAGCAGTACTTC. Residues: CASSYSTPLGYEQYF. The V call is TRBV6-5, the J call TRBJ2-7; D not resolved. CDR3 length equals 15 residues. V lost 0 bases, J lost 3 bases, and 12 bases lay in between. Per the germline V gene, CDR1 is MNHEY and CDR2 is SVGAGI.

The table lists this clonotype with many counts. The chain carries TRBV20-1 and TRBJ2-2; no clear D gene. The ends were cut back, 7 bases at V and 5 bases at J, with 8 bases in the middle. This CDR3 has 11 amino acids. Germline CDR1 DFQATT, CDR2 SNEGSKA (reference sequence). Here the CDR3 DNA reads TGCAGTGTAGGAAGGACCGGGGAGCTGTTTTTT. Amino acid sequence: CSVGRTGELFF.

In its sample, this clonotype was seen once. A much larger clone sits a single nucleotide away, making a read error possible. The J gene is TRBJ2-7, the V gene TRBV20-1; TRBD1 might be the D (5 bases). CDR1 and CDR2 (germline): DFQATT, SNEGSKA (reference sequence). The CDR3 consists of 14 residues. CDR3 in DNA: TGCAGTGCTAGAGATAAGGGGCCCTCCTACGAGCAGTGCTTC. Its protein is CSARDKGPSYEQCF.

This clonotype was detected many times. The chain has TRBV7-3 and TRBJ1-1, with D tentatively TRBD1 (5 bases). The CDR3 length is 13 residues. Germline V CDR1 and CDR2: SGHTA, FQGTGA. Trimming pared 4 bases from V and 7 bases from J, leaving 13 bases between. The chain's CDR3 is CASSSEGQGEAFF. The CDR3 DNA reads TGTGCCAGCAGCTCGGAGGGTCAGGGTGAAGCTTTCTTT.

This clonotype was detected many times. The chain uses TRBV5-1 and TRBJ1-2, with 8 bases identical to TRBD1. The V gene end was trimmed by 4 bases and the J gene end by 4 bases; junction bases not matched to a gene: 6. The CDR3 covers 14 residues. Germline CDR1 reads SGHRS; CDR2 reads YFSETQ. The CDR3 region has the DNA TGCGCCAGCAGCCCCCGACAGGGGACCTATGGCTACACCTTC. Its protein product is CASSPRQGTYGYTF.